These 9 T cell receptor beta chains were sequenced from one sample in a study of synovial regulatory T cells in juvenile arthritis. Regarding the study as a whole: Compared with other blood Treg cells, inflammation-associated Treg cells had reduced TCR diversity.

No cognate antigen is known for these TCRs. The method was immunoSEQ multiplex PCR; TCRdb's version includes in-frame clones alone and lacks a portion of them. The sample table sets out around 9,500 clones. The specimen was Treg cells from blood. Subset noted: HLA-DR+ inflammation-associated blood Treg cells. The receptors originated from a donor aged 2-30 years with juvenile idiopathic arthritis.

The chain links TRBV6-6 to TRBJ2-3. The CDR3 contains 11 residues. The DNA sequence is not available. Germline-derived CDR1 and CDR2 are MNHNY and SVGAGI (reference sequence). The CDR3 loop is CASSYGDTQYF.

The chain's CDR3 is CSVESGNTIYF. The chain combines TRBV20-1 with TRBJ1-3. The germline V gene encodes CDR1 DFQATT and CDR2 SNEGSKA (reference sequence). CDR3 length: 11 amino acids. The nucleotide record is missing.

This chain joins TRBV19 and TRBJ1-4; with no DNA, the TCRdb D assignment of TRBD1 cannot be verified. The germline CDR1 and CDR2 sequences are LNHDA and SQIVND (reference sequence). The CDR3 is 15 residues long. No DNA sequence is on record. Here the CDR3 reads CASSPRDRENEKLFF.

The V and J genes are TRBV29-1 and TRBJ2-1. Germline-derived CDR1 and CDR2 are SQVTM and ANQGSEA. The CDR3 loop spans 12 amino acids. No DNA was logged. The CDR3 sequence is CSFGPSYNEQFF.

V and J are TRBV6-1 and TRBJ2-7. CDR1 MNHNS and CDR2 SASEGT come from the germline V gene. The CDR3 runs to 15 residues. The nucleotide record is missing. CDR3 amino acids: CASSRTRSLGYEQYV.

The gene calls are TRBV27 and TRBJ2-3; TCRdb returns TRBD2, unconfirmable since there is no DNA. The CDR3 loop spans 15 amino acids. This entry has no DNA. Looked up from germline, CDR1 is MNHEY and CDR2 is SMNVEV (reference sequence). The CDR3 is CASSPDGGQGDTQYF.

The rearrangement links TRBV5-1 to TRBJ1-1. There are 17 residues in the CDR3. The DNA is not on file. CDR1 and CDR2 from the germline V gene are SGHRS and YFSETQ. CDR3 protein: CASSLMARAKMNTEAFF.

V usage is TRBV7-9 and J usage is TRBJ2-3; the TCRdb call, TRBD2, lacks DNA for checking. This CDR3 comprises 13 residues. No DNA sequence was recorded. Germline lookup yields CDR1 SEHNR and CDR2 FQNEAQ (reference sequence). The CDR3 protein is CASSSRLADTQYF.

The chain has TRBV29-1 and TRBJ1-1. This CDR3 contains 12 residues. A DNA sequence was not provided. Germline CDR1 SQVTM, CDR2 ANQGSEA. The CDR3: CSVARGVAEAFF.